This TCR beta chain was documented in a study of cytomegalovirus exposure and HLA in healthy donors. On the study more broadly: A later analysis reported the same platform for the roughly 110 validation repertoires and the approximately 640 first-cohort repertoires. Study-level points and caveats: Specificity of a few CMV-associated chains for CMV antigens was verified in vitro. Most TCR sequences proved rare, with some public TCRs found in many donors. The study recorded about 160 TCR beta chains that were cytomegalovirus-associated.

In the case of this clone: What it recognizes is unknown.

Sequencing was performed with immunoSEQ multiplex PCR; in TCRdb, only in-frame clones are kept and a portion is missing. The sample includes 120,000 or so clones, approximately 95% of them seen just once. There are 18 residues in the CDR3. V lost 6 bases and J lost 0; bases outside the gene matches: 13. Germline V gene sequence: CDR1 MDHEN, CDR2 SYDVKM. The chain employs TRBV28 and TRBJ2-7; TRBD1 aligns across 11 bases. Sequencing was done on a sample of PBMCs. The source of this sequence is a young man in good health and CMV-seronegative. CDR3 in DNA: TGTGCCAGCAGCTATTCTCGGACAGGGGGCAGGAGCTCCTACGAGCAGTACTTC. Protein: CASSYSRTGGRSSYEQYF. The variable domain in full, completed from reference TRBV28 and TRBJ2-7, reads DVKVTQSSRYLVKRTGEKVFLECVQDMDHENMFWYRQDPGLGLRLIYFSYDVKMKEKGDIPEGYSVSREKKERFSLILESASTNQTSMYLCASSYSRTGGRSSYEQYFGPGTRLTVT.